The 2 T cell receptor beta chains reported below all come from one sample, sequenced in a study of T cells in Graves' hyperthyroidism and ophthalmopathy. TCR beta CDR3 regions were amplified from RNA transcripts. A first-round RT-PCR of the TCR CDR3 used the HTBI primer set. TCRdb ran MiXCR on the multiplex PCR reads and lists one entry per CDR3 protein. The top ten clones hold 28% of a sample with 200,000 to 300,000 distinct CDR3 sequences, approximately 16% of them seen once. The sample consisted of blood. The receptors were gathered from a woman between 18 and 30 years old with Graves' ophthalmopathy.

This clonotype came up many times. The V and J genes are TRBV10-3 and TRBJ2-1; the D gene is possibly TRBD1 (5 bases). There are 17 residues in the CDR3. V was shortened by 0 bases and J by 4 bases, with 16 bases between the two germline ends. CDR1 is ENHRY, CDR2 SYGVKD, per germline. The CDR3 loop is CAISESPGLKGYNEQFF. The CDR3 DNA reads TGTGCCATCAGTGAGTCCCCGGGCCTCAAGGGGTACAATGAGCAGTTCTTC.

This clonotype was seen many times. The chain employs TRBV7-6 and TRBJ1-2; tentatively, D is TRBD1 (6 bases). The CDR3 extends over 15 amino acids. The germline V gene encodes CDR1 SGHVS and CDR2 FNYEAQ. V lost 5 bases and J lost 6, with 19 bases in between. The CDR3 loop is CASSPSATGFDGYTF. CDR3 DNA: TGTGCCAGCAGCCCAAGCGCAACAGGGTTTGATGGCTACACCTTC.